One sample yielded the 10 T cell receptor beta chains listed below, sequenced in a study of cytomegalovirus exposure and HLA in healthy donors. Here immunoSEQ multiplex PCR was the method, and the copy in TCRdb shows in-frame clones only, minus some. The sample shows about 360,000 clones, 86% of them seen only once. What was sequenced was PBMCs. The receptors were gathered from a woman between 18 and 29 years old in good health and CMV-seronegative.

V gene TRBV9 combines with J gene TRBJ1-1, with D maybe TRBD1 (6 bases). Trimming took 3 bases from V and 1 from J, leaving 10 bases between them. CDR3 size: 14 residues. The germline V gene has CDR1 SGDLS and CDR2 YYNGEE. The CDR3 sequence is CASSGGLQNTEAFF. The CDR3, as DNA: TGTGCCAGCAGCGGGGGGCTGCAGAACACTGAAGCTTTCTTT.

In its sample, this clone was seen once. The chain combines TRBV2 with TRBJ2-7; unclear D gene. This CDR3 has 14 amino acids. CDR1 and CDR2 (germline): SNHLY, FYNNEI. With 7 bases removed from V and 0 bases from J, the gap between germline ends came to 13 bases. The CDR3 is CASTPILSSYEQYF. The CDR3 DNA reads TGTGCCAGCACCCCAATCCTGAGCTCCTACGAGCAGTACTTC. The full variable domain, completed using reference TRBV2 and TRBJ2-7, is EPEVTQTPSHQVTQMGQEVILRCVPISNHLYFYWYRQILGQKVEFLVSFYNNEISEKSEIFDDQFSVERPDGSNFTLKIRSTKLEDSAMYFCASTPILSSYEQYFGPGTRLTVT.

A few counts support this clone. V and J are TRBV30 and TRBJ1-2; 9 nucleotides match TRBD1. V lost 5 bases and J lost 4; bases outside the gene matches: 8. Germline-derived CDR1 and CDR2 are GTSNPN and SVGIG (reference sequence). The CDR3 totals 14 residues. For the CDR3, the DNA is TGTGCCTGGGCCGTGGGACAGGGAGGCTATGGCTACACCTTC. It encodes CAWAVGQGGYGYTF.

The chain is built from TRBV5-1 and TRBJ1-3; possible D gene TRBD1, 6 bases. Per the germline V gene, CDR1 is SGHRS and CDR2 is YFSETQ. CDR3 length: 15 amino acids. Trimming took off 0 bases at V and 1 base at J, with 8 bases between the two ends. CDR3 coding DNA: TGCGCCAGCAGCTTGGAGGGGACATCTGGAAACACCATATATTTT. It encodes CASSLEGTSGNTIYF.

The genes are TRBV25-1 and TRBJ2-5, with D uncertain. The CDR3 contains 16 residues. Deletions cut 2 bases from V and 5 bases from J, with 18 bases between. Germline V CDR1 and CDR2: MGHDK, SYGVNS. The CDR3 DNA is TGTGCCAGCAGTGAACACAACCTGCCCACCTCGGAGACCCAGTACTTC. Translating it yields CASSEHNLPTSETQYF.

Comments on this clone: The junction and the germline gene differ at one end; a read error may be behind it. The chain joins TRBV7-9 to TRBJ2-7; D uncertain. This CDR3 region has 12 residues. In germline, CDR1 is SEHNR, CDR2 FQNEAQ (reference sequence). The CDR3 sequence is CASTLDGYEQYF. CDR3 bases: TGTGCCAGCACCTTAGACGGTTACGAGCAGTACTTC.

The rearrangement links TRBV27 to TRBJ2-1; maybe TRBD2 (5 bases). The CDR3 runs 12 residues. Germline lookup yields CDR1 MNHEY and CDR2 SMNVEV (reference sequence). The V end was cut by 6 bases, the J end by 9 bases, with 12 bases between. CDR3 DNA sequence: TGTGCCAGCAGCCAACTAGGTGTTGAGCAGTTCTTC. Residues: CASSQLGVEQFF.

The CDR3 loop reads CASSLPGQNYEQYF. The CDR3 DNA sequence: TGTGCCAGCAGCTTACCGGGACAGAACTACGAGCAGTACTTC. V and J are TRBV5-6 and TRBJ2-7; 7 nucleotides match TRBD1. Germline V gene sequence: CDR1 SGHDT, CDR2 YYEEEE. Trimming cost V 2 bases and J 3 bases; bases outside gene matches: 5. The CDR3 has 14 amino acids.

The J gene is TRBJ1-1, the V gene TRBV30, with D hard to call. This CDR3 contains 13 residues. The germline V and J ends were trimmed by 5 bases and 3 bases, with 13 bases remaining between them. CDR1 and CDR2 from the germline V gene are GTSNPN and SVGIG (reference sequence). This CDR3 reads CAWGLVGYTEAFF. The CDR3 nucleotides are TGTGCCTGGGGACTGGTAGGCTACACTGAAGCTTTCTTT.

The chain is built from TRBV5-1 and TRBJ2-5, with D perhaps TRBD2 (5 bases). This CDR3 region has 15 residues. CDR1 is SGHRS, CDR2 YFSETQ, per germline. The germline V and J ends were trimmed by 0 bases and 5 bases, with 14 bases remaining between them. CDR3 nucleotide sequence: TGCGCCAGCAGCTTGGCGGTCGGGGTTCGGGAGACCCAGTACTTC. This sequence encodes CASSLAVGVRETQYF.